The 22 T cell receptor beta chains listed next were all sequenced from one sample in a study of graft-versus-host responses after intestinal transplantation (dated by TCRdb to about 2021). To isolate intraepithelial and lamina propria lymphocytes from graft specimens, dithiothreitol, EDTA incubations and collagenase D digestion were used. Library preparation was by the immunoSEQ multiplex PCR assay. As stored in TCRdb, this immuneACCESS dataset retains in-frame rearrangements with V and J assigned. A fraction of the clones does not appear; measured against another copy, unresolved V genes explain less than half of the discrepancy, and the remainder lacks a known reason. This sample gives nearly 15,000 clones in total; around three fifths of them show up just once. The ten top clones hold 9.5% to 15% of the sample. The specimen comprised ileum tissue, sampled 524 days after transplant. The receptors here all came from a human patient who received an intestinal transplant, so some T cells may come from the graft donor.

Only a few counts were recorded for this clone. The V call is TRBV11-3, the J call TRBJ2-7; D is possibly TRBD2 (6 bases). Looked up from germline, CDR1 is SGHNT and CDR2 is YENEEA. This CDR3 region has 16 residues. V lost 5 bases and J 0 bases, leaving 17 bases between the germline ends. CDR3: CASSPRWGESSYEQYF. CDR3 bases: TGTGCCAGCAGCCCCCGTTGGGGGGAATCCTCCTACGAGCAGTACTTC.

The rearrangement links TRBV13 to TRBJ1-2, with D uncertain. The V end was cut by 1 base, the J end by 10 bases, with 10 bases between. The length of the CDR3 is 12 residues. Germline V lookup: CDR1 PRHDT, CDR2 FYEKMQ (reference sequence). The CDR3 nucleotides are TGTGCCAGCAGCTTAGTCCCAGGCCCCTACACCTTC. Its protein product is CASSLVPGPYTF. Together with reference TRBV13 and TRBJ1-2, the CDR3 gives the full variable domain: AAGVIQSPRHLIKEKRETATLKCYPIPRHDTVYWYQQGPGQDPQFLISFYEKMQSDKGSIPDRFSAQQFSDYHSELNMSSLELGDSALYFCASSLVPGPYTFGSGTRLTVV.

The genes are TRBV6-6 and TRBJ1-1, with TRBD1 matching 7 bases. Unmatched junction bases numbered 3, after V lost 5 bases and J lost 3 bases. The CDR3 totals 13 residues. Germline CDR1 MNHNY, CDR2 SVGAGI (reference sequence). The DNA of the CDR3 is TGTGCCAGCAGTGCGGGACAGTACACTGAAGCTTTCTTT. Residues: CASSAGQYTEAFF.

The rearrangement links TRBV4-1 to TRBJ2-1; TRBD2 matches 13 bases. V lost 2 bases, J lost 10 bases, and 8 bases stayed unmatched. This CDR3 is built from 16 residues. Germline V gene data show CDR1 as MGHRA and CDR2 as YSYEKL. This chain's CDR3 is CASSQTLAGGLKEQFF. Here the CDR3 DNA reads TGCGCCAGCAGCCAAACACTAGCGGGGGGGTTGAAAGAGCAGTTCTTC.

Points on this clone: Additional DNA sequences in this sample encode the identical CDR3. The chain uses TRBV5-1 and TRBJ2-1; D might be TRBD1 (6 bases). CDR1 is SGHRS and CDR2 is YFSETQ in the germline V gene. The CDR3 runs 15 residues. Deletions cut 0 bases from V and 4 bases from J, with 11 bases between. CDR3 in DNA: TGCGCCAGCAGCTTGGGGACAGAGACATACAATGAGCAGTTCTTC. It yields the protein CASSLGTETYNEQFF. The whole variable domain, remainder taken from reference TRBV5-1 and TRBJ2-1, is KAGVTQTPRYLIKTRGQQVTLSCSPISGHRSVSWYQQTPGQGLQFLFEYFSETQRNKGNFPGRFSGRQFSNSRSEMNVSTLELGDSALYLCASSLGTETYNEQFFGPGTRLTVL.

V is TRBV27 and J is TRBJ1-2; D is uncertain. Germline V CDR1 and CDR2: MNHEY, SMNVEV (reference sequence). Deletions cut 6 bases from V and 7 bases from J, with 21 bases between. The CDR3 spans 15 residues. The CDR3 reads CASRSPNTAAAGYTF. The CDR3, as DNA: TGTGCCAGCAGATCTCCGAATACAGCGGCGGCTGGCTACACCTTC.

The chain combines TRBV30 with TRBJ1-3, with D uncertain. Germline values: CDR1 GTSNPN, CDR2 SVGIG (reference sequence). The CDR3 runs to 15 residues. The germline V and J ends were trimmed by 1 base and 0 bases, with 10 bases remaining between them. CDR3: CAWSADGGSGNTIYF. Written as DNA, the CDR3 is TGTGCCTGGAGTGCGGACGGAGGCTCTGGAAACACCATATATTTT.

This chain links TRBV6-5 with TRBJ2-7; 8 positions match TRBD2. CDR1 is MNHEY and CDR2 is SVGAGI in the germline V gene. V shed 4 bases, J shed 4 bases, and the junction held 6 bases outside the gene matches. The CDR3 length is 14 residues. CDR3 region: CASSSPSGSYEQYF. The CDR3 DNA follows: TGTGCCAGCAGTTCGCCTAGCGGGTCGTACGAGCAGTACTTC.

The genes are TRBV2 and TRBJ2-7; TRBD1 agrees at 10 bases. The CDR3 is made up of 14 amino acids. V lost 3 bases, J lost 3 bases, and 2 bases stayed unmatched. Germline assignment: CDR1 SNHLY and CDR2 FYNNEI. The CDR3 nucleotides read TGTGCCAGCAGTGATTGGACAGGGGGCTACGAGCAGTACTTC. Translated: CASSDWTGGYEQYF.

The rearrangement links TRBV6-5 to TRBJ2-7; D not resolved. V lost 0 bases, J lost 2 bases, and 5 bases lay in between. The CDR3 contains 13 residues. The germline gives CDR1 MNHEY, CDR2 SVGAGI. CDR3 nucleotide sequence: TGTGCCAGCAGTTACTCTAGCCCCTACGAGCAGTACTTC. Its translation is CASSYSSPYEQYF.

J is TRBJ2-7 and V is TRBV5-6, with 7 bases aligning to TRBD1. This CDR3 is 12 amino acids long. Trimming at V came to 2 bases and at J to 4 bases, leaving 0 bases not matched to a gene. CDR1 is SGHDT, CDR2 YYEEEE, per germline. The CDR3 DNA sequence: TGTGCCAGCAGCTTACAGGGGTACGAGCAGTACTTC. Amino acids: CASSLQGYEQYF.

This clone came up a few times. This chain uses TRBV18 with TRBJ2-7, with 10 bases identical to TRBD2. In germline, CDR1 is KGHSH, CDR2 LQKENI. The CDR3 extends over 16 amino acids. J was trimmed by 1 base and V by 3 bases; bases with no gene match: 6. CDR3 region: CASSPTGLALSYEQYF. CDR3 coding DNA: TGTGCCAGCTCACCGACGGGACTAGCGCTTTCCTACGAGCAGTACTTC.

This sequence joins TRBV27 and TRBJ2-2; TRBD1 matches at 11 bases. The germline V gene encodes CDR1 MNHEY and CDR2 SMNVEV (reference sequence). The ends lost 6 bases at V and 6 bases at J; junction bases unmatched: 3. This CDR3 has 14 residues. This CDR3 is CASSPGQGAGELFF. The CDR3 coding sequence is TGTGCCAGCAGCCCGGGACAGGGGGCCGGGGAGCTGTTTTTT.

V gene TRBV7-8 combines with J gene TRBJ1-2, with 9 bases identical to TRBD1. The CDR3 length is 16 residues. In germline, CDR1 is SGHVS, CDR2 FQNEAQ. J lost 1 base, V lost 5 bases, and 8 bases had no gene match. CDR3 region: CASSPAGTGSNYGYTF. The CDR3 DNA reads as TGTGCCAGCAGCCCGGCGGGGACAGGGAGTAACTATGGCTACACCTTC.

The table lists this clone with a count of one. The J gene is TRBJ2-5, the V gene TRBV10-2, with 7 bases aligning to TRBD2. Judging by the DNA end, TRBJ2-7 fits better; the J call may be wrong. Per the germline V gene, CDR1 is WSHSY and CDR2 is SAAADI. CDR3 size: 13 residues. DNA of the CDR3: TGCGCCAGCAGTAGGACTAGGGACTACGAGCAGTACTTC. It yields the protein CASSRTRDYEQYF.

The chain recombines TRBV10-3 with TRBJ1-2; D is perhaps TRBD1 (6 bases). Trimming pared 6 bases from V and 8 bases from J, leaving 13 bases between. Germline V gene data show CDR1 as ENHRY and CDR2 as SYGVKD. This CDR3 region has 12 residues. The CDR3 spells CAIRGGLGGYTF. CDR3 DNA: TGTGCCATCAGGGGGGGGCTAGGAGGCTACACCTTC.

This chain links TRBV12-5 with TRBJ1-1; possibly TRBD1 for D (5 bases). CDR1 is LGHNT, CDR2 FRNRAP, per germline. The CDR3 extends over 12 amino acids. The ends were cut back, 4 bases at V and 4 bases at J, with 7 bases in the middle. The CDR3 loop reads CASGWGGTEAFF. The CDR3, as DNA: TGTGCTAGTGGTTGGGGGGGCACTGAAGCTTTCTTT.

In this sample, this clone turned up a few times. The chain links TRBV4-1 to TRBJ2-3; no reliable D call. The V gene's germline CDR1 is MGHRA and CDR2 YSYEKL. The CDR3 contains 14 residues. V was trimmed by 0 bases and J by 2 bases, leaving 6 bases between them. For the CDR3, the DNA is TGCGCCAGCAGCCAAGAGACAAACACAGATACGCAGTATTTT. Translation: CASSQETNTDTQYF.

This clone was detected a few times. The chain is built from TRBV6-6 and TRBJ1-6; weak D call: TRBD1 (6 bases). Germline V CDR1 and CDR2: MNHNY, SVGAGI (reference sequence). The CDR3 spans 14 residues. The V end was cut by 2 bases, the J end by 5 bases, with 7 bases between. CDR3 coding DNA: TGTGCCAGCAGTTACCCAGGGGATAATTCACCCCTCCACTTT. Amino acid sequence: CASSYPGDNSPLHF.

This chain uses TRBV5-1 with TRBJ1-2, with D unclear. Germline loops: CDR1 SGHRS, CDR2 YFSETQ. The CDR3 consists of 14 residues. V lost 3 bases and J 8 bases, leaving 17 bases between the germline ends. CDR3 bases: TGCGCCAGCAGCTCACCGGCGGGGATGGAGGGCTACACCTTC. It specifies CASSSPAGMEGYTF.

The chain couples TRBV30 to TRBJ2-7; TRBD1 is a possible D gene (5 bases). This CDR3 spans 15 amino acids. Germline V gene data show CDR1 as GTSNPN and CDR2 as SVGIG (reference sequence). Trimming pared 5 bases from V and 0 bases from J, leaving 17 bases between. CDR3 in DNA: TGTGCCTGGTCACCATCCCAGGGCCCCTCCTACGAGCAGTACTTC. Its protein is CAWSPSQGPSYEQYF.

The rearrangement joins TRBV28 to TRBJ2-5, with 8 bases fitting TRBD2. The CDR3 sequence is 13 residues long. The trim removed 6 bases at V and 5 bases at J, leaving 5 bases unmatched. Germline CDR1 reads MDHEN; CDR2 reads SYDVKM. The CDR3 nucleotides are TGTGCCAGCAGCGGGGGGGGCCCTGAGACCCAGTACTTC. Translated: CASSGGGPETQYF.